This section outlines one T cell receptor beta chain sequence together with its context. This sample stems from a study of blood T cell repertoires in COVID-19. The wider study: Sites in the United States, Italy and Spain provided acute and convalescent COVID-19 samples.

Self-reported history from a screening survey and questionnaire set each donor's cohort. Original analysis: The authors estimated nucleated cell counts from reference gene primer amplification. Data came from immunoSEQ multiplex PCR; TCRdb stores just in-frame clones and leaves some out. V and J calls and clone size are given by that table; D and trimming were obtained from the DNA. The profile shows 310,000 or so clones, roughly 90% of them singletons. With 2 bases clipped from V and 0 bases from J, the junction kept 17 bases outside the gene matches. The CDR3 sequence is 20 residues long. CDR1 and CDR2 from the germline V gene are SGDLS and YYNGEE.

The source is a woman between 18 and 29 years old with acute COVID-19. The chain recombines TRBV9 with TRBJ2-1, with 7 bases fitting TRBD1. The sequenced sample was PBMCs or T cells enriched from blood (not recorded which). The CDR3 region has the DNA TGTGCCAGCAGCGTCCCGGACCGAATGAGACAGGGATCCTCCTACAATGAGCAGTTCTTC. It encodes CASSVPDRMRQGSSYNEQFF.